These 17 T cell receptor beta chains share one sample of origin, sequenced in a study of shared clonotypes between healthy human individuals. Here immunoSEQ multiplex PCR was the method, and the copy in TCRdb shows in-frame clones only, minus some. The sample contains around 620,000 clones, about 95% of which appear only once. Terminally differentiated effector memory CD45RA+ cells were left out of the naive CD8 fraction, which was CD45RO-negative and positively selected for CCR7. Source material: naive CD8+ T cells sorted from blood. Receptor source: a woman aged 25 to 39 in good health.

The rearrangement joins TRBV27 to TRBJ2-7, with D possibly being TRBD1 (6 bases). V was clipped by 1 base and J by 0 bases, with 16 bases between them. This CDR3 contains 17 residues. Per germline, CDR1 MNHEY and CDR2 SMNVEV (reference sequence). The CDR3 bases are TGTGCCAGCAGTTTATACGGCCTACCGGGACACTCCTACGAGCAGTACTTC. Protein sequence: CASSLYGLPGHSYEQYF.

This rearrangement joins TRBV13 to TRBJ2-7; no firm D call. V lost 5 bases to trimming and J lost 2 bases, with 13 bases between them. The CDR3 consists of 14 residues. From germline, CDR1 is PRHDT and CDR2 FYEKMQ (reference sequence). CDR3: CASSGPGSTYEQYF. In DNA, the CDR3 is TGTGCCAGCAGCGGCCCAGGCTCGACCTACGAGCAGTACTTC.

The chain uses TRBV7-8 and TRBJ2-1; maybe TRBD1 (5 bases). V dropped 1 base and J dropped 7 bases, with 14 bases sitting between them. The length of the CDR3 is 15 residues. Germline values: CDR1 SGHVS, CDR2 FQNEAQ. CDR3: CASSLVGVGANEQFF. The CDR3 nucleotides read TGTGCCAGCAGCTTAGTAGGTGTAGGGGCAAATGAGCAGTTCTTC.

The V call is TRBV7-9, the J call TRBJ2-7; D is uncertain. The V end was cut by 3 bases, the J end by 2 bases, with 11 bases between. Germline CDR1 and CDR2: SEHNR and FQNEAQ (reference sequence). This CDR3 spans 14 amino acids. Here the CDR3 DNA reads TGTGCCAGCAGCTTCGGGTCTTCTACCTACGAGCAGTACTTC. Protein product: CASSFGSSTYEQYF.

The chain's CDR3 is CASSLELAGVADTQYF. For the CDR3, the DNA is TGTGCCAGCAGCTTAGAGCTAGCGGGAGTCGCAGATACGCAGTATTTT. The V call is TRBV7-9, the J call TRBJ2-3; 10 nucleotides line up with TRBD2. J gave up 4 bases and V 1 base, and 5 bases lay outside the gene matches. The CDR3 extends over 16 amino acids. Germline-derived CDR1 and CDR2 are SEHNR and FQNEAQ (reference sequence).

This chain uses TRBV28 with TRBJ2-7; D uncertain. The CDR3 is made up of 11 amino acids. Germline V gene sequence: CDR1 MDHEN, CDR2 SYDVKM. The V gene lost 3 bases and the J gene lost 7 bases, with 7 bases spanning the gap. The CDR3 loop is CASSFASEQYF. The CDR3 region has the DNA TGTGCCAGCAGTTTTGCATCGGAGCAGTACTTC.

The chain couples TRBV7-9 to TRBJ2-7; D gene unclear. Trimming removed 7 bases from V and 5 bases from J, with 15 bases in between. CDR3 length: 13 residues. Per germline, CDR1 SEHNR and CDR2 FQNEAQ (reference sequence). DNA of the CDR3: TGTGCCAGCACCCACGGAGCCCTGGACGAGCAGTACTTC. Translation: CASTHGALDEQYF.

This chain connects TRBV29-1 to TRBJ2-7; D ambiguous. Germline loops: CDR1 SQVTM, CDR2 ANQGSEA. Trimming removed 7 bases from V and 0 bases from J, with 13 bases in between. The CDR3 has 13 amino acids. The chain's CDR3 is CSARTVSSYEQYF. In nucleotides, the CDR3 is TGCAGCGCTCGGACGGTGAGCTCCTACGAGCAGTACTTC.

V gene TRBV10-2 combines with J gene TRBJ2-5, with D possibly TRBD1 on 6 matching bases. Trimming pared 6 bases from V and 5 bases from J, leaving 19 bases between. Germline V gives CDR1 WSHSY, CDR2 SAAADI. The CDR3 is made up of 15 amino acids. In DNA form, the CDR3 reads TGCGCCAGCAGCTTCCTTTACAGGGCTGGTGAGACCCAGTACTTC. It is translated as CASSFLYRAGETQYF.

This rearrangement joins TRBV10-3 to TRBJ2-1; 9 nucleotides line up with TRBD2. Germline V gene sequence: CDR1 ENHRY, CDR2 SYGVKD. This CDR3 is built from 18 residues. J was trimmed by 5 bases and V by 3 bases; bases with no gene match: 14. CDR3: CAISDPTIAGVPHNEQFF. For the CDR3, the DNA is TGTGCCATCAGTGACCCAACTATAGCGGGAGTTCCCCACAATGAGCAGTTCTTC.

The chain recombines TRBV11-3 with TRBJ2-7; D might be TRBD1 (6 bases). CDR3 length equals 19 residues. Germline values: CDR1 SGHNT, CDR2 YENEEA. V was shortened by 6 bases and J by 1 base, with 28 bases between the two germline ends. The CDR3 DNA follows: TGTGCCAGCAGTTTTCGTGTGTTGGACAGAAACACGTTTTCCTACGAGCAGTACTTC. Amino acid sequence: CASSFRVLDRNTFSYEQYF.

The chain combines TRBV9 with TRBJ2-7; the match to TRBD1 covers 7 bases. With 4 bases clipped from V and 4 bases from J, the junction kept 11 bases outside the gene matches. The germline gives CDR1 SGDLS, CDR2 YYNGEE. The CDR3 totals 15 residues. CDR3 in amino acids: CASSPGGVRYYEQYF. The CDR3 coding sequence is TGTGCCAGCAGCCCAGGGGGAGTCCGATATTACGAGCAGTACTTC.

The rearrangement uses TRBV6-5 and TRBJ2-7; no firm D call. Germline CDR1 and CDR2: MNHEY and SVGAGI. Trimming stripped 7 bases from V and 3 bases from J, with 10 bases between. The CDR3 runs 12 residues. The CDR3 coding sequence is TGTGCCAGCAAGGCAGGAGACTACGAGCAGTACTTC. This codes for CASKAGDYEQYF.

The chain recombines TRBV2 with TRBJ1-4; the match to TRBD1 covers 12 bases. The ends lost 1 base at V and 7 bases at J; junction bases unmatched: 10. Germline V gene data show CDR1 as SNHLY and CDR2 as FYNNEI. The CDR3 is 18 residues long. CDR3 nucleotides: TGTGCCAGCAGTGAAGTCGGGGGACAGGGGGCTTTAGGTGAAAAACTGTTTTTT. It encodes CASSEVGGQGALGEKLFF.

The CDR3 reads CASSLGEGQGLYGYTF. DNA for the CDR3: TGTGCCAGCAGCTTAGGCGAGGGACAGGGCCTCTATGGCTACACCTTC. This chain joins TRBV13 and TRBJ1-2; 9 bases map to TRBD1. Losses at the gene ends were 0 bases for V and 4 bases for J; bases not matched to a gene: 6. CDR1 is PRHDT, CDR2 FYEKMQ, per germline (reference sequence). This CDR3 region has 16 residues.

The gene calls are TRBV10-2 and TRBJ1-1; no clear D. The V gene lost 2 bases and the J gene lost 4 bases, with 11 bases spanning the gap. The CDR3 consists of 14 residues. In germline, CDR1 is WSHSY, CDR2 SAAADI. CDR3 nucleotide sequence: TGCGCCAGCAGTGAGCTTTGGGGAAGCACTGAAGCTTTCTTT. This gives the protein CASSELWGSTEAFF.

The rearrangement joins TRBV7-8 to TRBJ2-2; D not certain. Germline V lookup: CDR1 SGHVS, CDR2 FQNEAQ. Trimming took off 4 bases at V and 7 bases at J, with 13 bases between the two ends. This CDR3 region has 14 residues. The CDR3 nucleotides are TGTGCCAGCAGCTCCACCGGACGGAGCGGGGAGCTGTTTTTT. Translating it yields CASSSTGRSGELFF.